The next 7 T cell receptor beta chains were all read from a single sample in a study of blood T cell repertoires in COVID-19. Generated by immunoSEQ multiplex PCR, the TCRdb table keeps only in-frame clones and is missing some. The table includes fewer than 250,000 clones, roughly 90% detected once. Sequenced material: peripheral blood. These receptors were obtained from a woman aged 50 to 60 with acute or convalescent COVID-19.

This clone was counted at least ten times. This sequence joins TRBV7-8 and TRBJ1-2, with 11 bases fitting TRBD1. The germline V gene has CDR1 SGHVS and CDR2 FQNEAQ. CDR3 length: 17 residues. V was pared by 1 base and J by 7 bases, with 11 bases of the junction left unmatched. CDR3 coding DNA: TGTGCCAGCAGCTTAGGGGGCGGACAGGGGGCGCGAGGTGGCTACACCTTC. Its translation is CASSLGGGQGARGGYTF.

The chain is built from TRBV27 and TRBJ2-5; D uncertain. Trimming left V 6 bases short and J 5 bases short, with 7 bases between. The CDR3 is 11 amino acids. Germline loops: CDR1 MNHEY, CDR2 SMNVEV (reference sequence). The CDR3: CASSPGETQYF. The CDR3 region has the DNA TGTGCCAGCAGCCCTGGCGAGACCCAGTACTTC.

There are a few counts of this clone. The V and J genes are TRBV5-6 and TRBJ2-1, with D perhaps TRBD2 (5 bases). Germline V CDR1 and CDR2: SGHDT, YYEEEE. V gave up 5 bases and J gave up 7 bases, with 7 bases separating them. This CDR3 contains 11 residues. The CDR3 spells CASRWENEQFF. The CDR3 DNA reads as TGTGCCAGCAGATGGGAGAATGAGCAGTTCTTC. The full variable domain, in which reference TRBV5-6 and TRBJ2-1 provide the parts outside the CDR3, is DAGVTQSPTHLIKTRGQQVTLRCSPKSGHDTVSWYQQALGQGPQFIFQYYEEEERQRGNFPDRFSGHQFPNYSSELNVNALLLGDSALYLCASRWENEQFFGPGTRLTVL.

The chain carries TRBV7-2 and TRBJ2-3; 7 nucleotides align to TRBD2. In germline, CDR1 is SGHTA, CDR2 FQGNSA. This CDR3 comprises 15 residues. V shed 2 bases, J shed 0 bases, and the junction held 2 bases outside the gene matches. CDR3 sequence (DNA): TGTGCCAGCAGCTTATGGGAGGGAAGCACAGATACGCAGTATTTT. As protein: CASSLWEGSTDTQYF.

As DNA, the CDR3 is TGTGCCAGCTCACCACGGGACCCGGGACTAGCAGGGACCGGGGAGCTGTTTTTT. Translation: CASSPRDPGLAGTGELFF. The chain carries TRBV18 and TRBJ2-2, with TRBD2 matching 9 bases. Trimming removed 1 base from V and 5 bases from J; junction bases left unmatched: 11. Per germline, CDR1 KGHSH and CDR2 LQKENI. This CDR3 contains 18 residues. Looking up the rest from reference TRBV18 and TRBJ2-2 gives the full variable domain: NAGVMQNPRHLVRRRGQEARLRCSPMKGHSHVYWYRQLPEEGLKFMVYLQKENIIDESGMPKERFSAEFPKEGPSILRIQQVVRGDSAAYFCASSPRDPGLAGTGELFFGEGSRLTVL.

V and J are TRBV12-3 or TRBV12-4 and TRBJ1-2; D not certain. Trimming took 3 bases from V and 5 from J, leaving 7 bases between them. CDR3 length: 12 residues. The CDR3 coding sequence is TGTGCCAGCAGTTTTCAGCGTTATGGCTACACCTTC. Its protein is CASSFQRYGYTF.

This clone was counted only a few times. The V call is TRBV5-1, the J call TRBJ1-3, with unresolved D. The germline CDR1 and CDR2 sequences are SGHRS and YFSETQ. The V end lost 0 bases, the J end lost 3 bases, and 4 bases lay between the germline ends. The CDR3 consists of 13 residues. This CDR3 is CASSLGYGNTIYF. CDR3 DNA sequence: TGCGCCAGCAGCTTGGGCTATGGAAACACCATATATTTT.